What follows describes a single T cell receptor beta chain. Its specificity is unknown. The sample is drawn from a study of OX40 agonist ivuxolimab in advanced cancers. Method: immunoSEQ multiplex PCR; TCRdb's copy keeps in-frame clones and lacks some. Found here are 50,000 to 80,000 clones, 91% of them singletons; the top ten hold approximately 5%. General study results and limits: Among the lowest levels of clonal expansion were found in partial responders at 0.1-3.0 mg/kg. Average numbers of expanded clones were greater in CD8+ T cells than in CD4+.

At cycle 4 day 1, cycle 7 day 1, and baseline, blood was sampled. The CDR3 contains 16 residues. Per the germline V gene, CDR1 is MDHEN and CDR2 is SYDVKM. Trimming shortened V by 3 bases and J by 3 bases, and 16 bases separated the two germline ends. The source of this sequence is an adult with an advanced solid tumor such as melanoma, head and neck, liver or kidney cancer. The sequencing used CD4+ or CD8+ T cells sorted from blood, collected in a trial of the OX40 agonist ivuxolimab. This chain joins TRBV28 and TRBJ2-3; D is uncertain. CDR3 sequence (DNA): TGTGCCAGCAGTTTCCCTTTGGGTTTGGTTACAGATACGCAGTATTTT. Its translation is CASSFPLGLVTDTQYF.